One and the same sample provided the 20 T cell receptor beta chains below, sequenced in a study of T cell responses to AZD1222 COVID-19 vaccine. Sequencing was performed with immunoSEQ multiplex PCR; in TCRdb, only in-frame clones are kept and a portion is missing. The sample comprises about 220,000 clones, 85% to 95% of which are singletons, and around 1% rests with the top ten. The material sequenced was peripheral blood, taken on day 0 of MenACWY control vaccination. These receptors all stem from an adult in good health.

The chain is built from TRBV7-8 and TRBJ1-2, with D unresolved. The CDR3 extends over 15 amino acids. The V gene's germline CDR1 is SGHVS and CDR2 FQNEAQ. V shed 1 base and J shed 0 bases, with 9 bases lying between them. The chain's CDR3 is CASSLEEIANYGYTF. The CDR3 DNA is TGTGCCAGCAGCTTAGAGGAGATAGCTAACTATGGCTACACCTTC. The full variable domain, in which reference TRBV7-8 and TRBJ1-2 provide the parts outside the CDR3, is GAGVSQSPRYKVAKRGQDVALRCDPISGHVSLFWYQQALGQGPEFLTYFQNEAQLDKSGLPSDRFFAERPEGSVSTLKIQRTQQEDSAVYLCASSLEEIANYGYTFGSGTRLTVV.

In this sample, this clone turned up once. This rearrangement joins TRBV10-1 to TRBJ1-2, with D unresolved. Germline CDR1 and CDR2: WNHNN and SYGVQD (reference sequence). The V end lost 3 bases, the J end lost 2 bases, and 4 bases lay between the germline ends. CDR3 length: 12 amino acids. CDR3 loop: CASSDGNYGYTF. The CDR3 region has the DNA TGCGCCAGCAGTGACGGGAACTATGGCTACACCTTC.

V and J are TRBV3-1 (or the pseudogene TRBV3-2) and TRBJ1-1, with a tentative D call TRBD1 (5 bases). The germline V gene has CDR1 LGHDT and CDR2 YNNKEL (reference sequence). The CDR3 is made up of 16 amino acids. Trimming took off 0 bases at V and 3 bases at J, with 14 bases between the two ends. CDR3 loop: CASSQDLGLRDTEAFF. The CDR3 DNA sequence: TGTGCCAGCAGCCAAGATCTGGGGCTGCGGGACACTGAAGCTTTCTTT.

The chain combines TRBV7-3 with TRBJ2-1, with 12 bases lining up with TRBD2. Germline V CDR1 and CDR2: SGHTA, FQGTGA. V lost 8 bases, J lost 9 bases, and 8 bases stayed unmatched. The CDR3 totals 14 residues. The CDR3 loop is CASRSSGGVGEQFF. The CDR3 nucleotides read TGTGCCAGCCGCTCTAGCGGGGGGGTTGGTGAGCAGTTCTTC.

This clone was seen a single time. This rearrangement joins TRBV6-5 to TRBJ1-1; 8 bases align to TRBD1. The CDR3 has 14 residues. The germline CDR1 and CDR2 sequences are MNHEY and SVGAGI. Trimming took 4 bases from V and 6 from J; bases not matched to a gene: 7. CDR3 amino acids: CASSFGQGEAEAFF. CDR3 sequence (DNA): TGTGCCAGCAGTTTCGGACAGGGAGAGGCTGAAGCTTTCTTT.

This chain uses TRBV18 with TRBJ1-2; 7 nucleotides align to TRBD1. Germline V gene data show CDR1 as KGHSH and CDR2 as LQKENI. CDR3 length: 15 amino acids. With V trimmed by 2 bases and J by 0 bases, 3 bases remained unmatched. Written as DNA, the CDR3 is TGTGCCAGCTCACCATGGGACAGCTCTAACTATGGCTACACCTTC. It codes for CASSPWDSSNYGYTF. The full variable domain, rest sourced from reference TRBV18 and TRBJ1-2, is NAGVMQNPRHLVRRRGQEARLRCSPMKGHSHVYWYRQLPEEGLKFMVYLQKENIIDESGMPKERFSAEFPKEGPSILRIQQVVRGDSAAYFCASSPWDSSNYGYTFGSGTRLTVV.

This rearrangement joins TRBV28 to TRBJ1-4; 7 bases align to TRBD1. The CDR3 extends over 15 amino acids. Germline V gene sequence: CDR1 MDHEN, CDR2 SYDVKM. The J segment lost 3 bases and the V segment lost 6 bases, leaving 7 bases of the junction unmatched. CDR3 protein: CASSQLRGANEKLFF. The CDR3 DNA reads TGTGCCAGCAGCCAACTCAGGGGGGCTAATGAAAAACTGTTTTTT.

This chain links TRBV19 with TRBJ1-1, with 11 bases identical to TRBD1. Unmatched junction bases numbered 8, after V lost 9 bases and J lost 5 bases. Germline values: CDR1 LNHDA, CDR2 SQIVND (reference sequence). The CDR3 spans 14 residues. As DNA, the CDR3 is TGTGCCAGCCGGGACAGGGGGTATGGTACTGAAGCTTTCTTT. This sequence encodes CASRDRGYGTEAFF. The whole variable domain, remainder taken from reference TRBV19 and TRBJ1-1, is DGGITQSPKYLFRKEGQNVTLSCEQNLNHDAMYWYRQDPGQGLRLIYYSQIVNDFQKGDIAEGYSVSREKKESFPLTVTSAQKNPTAFYLCASRDRGYGTEAFFGQGTRLTVV.

V usage is TRBV5-1 and J usage is TRBJ1-2; D is unclear. Per germline, CDR1 SGHRS and CDR2 YFSETQ. The V gene lost 3 bases and the J gene lost 5 bases, with 8 bases spanning the gap. CDR3 length equals 12 residues. The CDR3 nucleotides read TGCGCCAGCAGCTCGGAGGGTTATGGCTACACCTTC. It specifies CASSSEGYGYTF.

The sample holds one count of this clone. The chain employs TRBV2 and TRBJ2-7; no definite D call. From germline, CDR1 is SNHLY and CDR2 FYNNEI. Trimming removed 8 bases at V and 3 bases at J, with 14 bases between. The CDR3 length is 13 residues. Written as DNA, the CDR3 is TGTGCCAGCCAGCAAGGCTATTACTACGAGCAGTACTTC. Residues: CASQQGYYYEQYF.

The gene calls are TRBV10-1 and TRBJ1-2; D uncertain. In germline, CDR1 is WNHNN, CDR2 SYGVQD (reference sequence). V was pared by 4 bases and J by 4 bases, with 10 bases between. The CDR3 loop spans 13 amino acids. The CDR3 sequence is CASSASFTYGYTF. In DNA, the CDR3 is TGCGCCAGCAGTGCGTCCTTCACCTATGGCTACACCTTC.

The CDR3 DNA sequence: TGTGCCAGCAGCCTGGGCGGGACAGGGCTAAATTCACCCCTCCACTTT. Its protein is CASSLGGTGLNSPLHF. This chain uses TRBV3-1 (or the pseudogene TRBV3-2) with TRBJ1-6; 9 positions agree with TRBD1. Per germline, CDR1 LGHDT and CDR2 YNNKEL (reference sequence). V was clipped by 4 bases and J by 7 bases; unmatched bases: 8. This CDR3 has 16 amino acids.

The chain combines TRBV7-9 with TRBJ1-5; 7 bases match TRBD1. The CDR3 is 15 amino acids. J lost 3 bases, V lost 5 bases, and 7 bases had no gene match. Germline-derived CDR1 and CDR2 are SEHNR and FQNEAQ (reference sequence). CDR3 sequence reads: CASSASGTVNQPQHF. CDR3 nucleotides: TGTGCCAGCAGCGCCTCCGGGACAGTCAATCAGCCCCAGCATTTT.

The CDR3 sequence: CAIEGGQGYGYTF. In DNA, the CDR3 is TGTGCCATCGAGGGGGGACAGGGCTATGGCTACACCTTC. The V call is TRBV10-3, the J call TRBJ1-2, with 9 bases lining up with TRBD1. Looked up from germline, CDR1 is ENHRY and CDR2 is SYGVKD. The CDR3 extends over 13 amino acids. V trimming: 8 bases; J trimming: 4 bases; junction bases outside the gene matches: 5.

The chain joins TRBV9 to TRBJ1-3, with 7 bases identical to TRBD1. CDR3 length: 16 residues. The ends lost 4 bases at V and 4 bases at J; junction bases unmatched: 11. Germline CDR1 and CDR2: SGDLS and YYNGEE. DNA for the CDR3: TGTGCCAGCAGCCCCGCAGGGGGGATACCGGGAAACACCATATATTTT. Translating gives CASSPAGGIPGNTIYF.

This chain connects TRBV15 to TRBJ1-2; maybe TRBD1 (5 bases). The germline gives CDR1 LNHNV, CDR2 YYDKDF (reference sequence). The ends were cut back, 11 bases at V and 1 base at J, with 17 bases in the middle. CDR3 length equals 14 residues. CDR3 in amino acids: CAAPGTADNYGYTF. For the CDR3, the DNA is TGTGCCGCGCCCGGGACTGCCGATAACTATGGCTACACCTTC.

This sequence joins TRBV6-4 and TRBJ2-2, with D uncertain. Trimming removed 6 bases from V and 3 bases from J, with 11 bases in between. Germline CDR1 is MRHNA and CDR2 is SNTAGT. This CDR3 has 14 residues. CDR3 region: CASRDRPYTGELFF. The DNA of the CDR3 is TGTGCCAGCAGAGACCGCCCCTACACCGGGGAGCTGTTTTTT.

J is TRBJ2-1 and V is TRBV7-2; D unresolved. The CDR3 loop spans 14 amino acids. In germline, CDR1 is SGHTA, CDR2 FQGNSA. Trimming removed 3 bases from V and 5 bases from J, with 11 bases in between. In nucleotides, the CDR3 is TGTGCCAGCAGCTTCTCCCCTGGTAACAATGAGCAGTTCTTC. Translated: CASSFSPGNNEQFF.

The CDR3 nucleotides read TGCGCCAGCAGCTCCGCTAGCGTTCGCGGGGAGCTGTTTTTT. Encoded protein: CASSSASVRGELFF. The gene calls are TRBV5-1 and TRBJ2-2; a weak D match, TRBD2 (6 bases). This CDR3 region has 14 residues. Germline lookup yields CDR1 SGHRS and CDR2 YFSETQ. Trimming removed 3 bases from V and 7 bases from J, with 13 bases in between.

This chain links TRBV5-1 with TRBJ1-1; 8 bases agree with TRBD1. J lost 4 bases, V lost 4 bases, and 6 bases had no gene match. Germline V gene sequence: CDR1 SGHRS, CDR2 YFSETQ. CDR3 length: 14 residues. The CDR3 nucleotides are TGCGCCAGCAGCATGACAGGGGAGAGCACTGAAGCTTTCTTT. Protein sequence: CASSMTGESTEAFF.